What follows describes a single TCR beta chain. Its antigen is not identified. V trimming: 2 bases; J trimming: 3 bases; junction bases outside the gene matches: 6. The CDR3 runs 15 residues. In germline, CDR1 is MGHRA, CDR2 YSYEKL. The sample belongs to a study of cytomegalovirus exposure and HLA in healthy donors. Study-level results: Specificity for CMV antigens was confirmed in vitro for three of the CMV-associated chains. 164 TCR beta chains were listed as cytomegalovirus-associated.

The PCR employed 60 Vbeta primers together with 13 Jbeta primers. As processed by the authors: Later, tens of millions of unique TCR beta chains were counted in an analysis, and roughly 10 million of them were shared. Sequencing used immunoSEQ multiplex PCR; TCRdb keeps in-frame clones, though not all of them. Clone size and the V and J calls come from that table; the DNA yielded D and trimming. The sample carries 110,000 or so clones, under 90% recorded once. The chain recombines TRBV4-1 with TRBJ1-2; 7 positions agree with TRBD1. The source of this sequence is a woman between 35 and 50 years old in good health and CMV-seronegative. The specimen sequenced was PBMCs. CDR3 in DNA: TGCGCCAGCAGCCAACTACAGGGGTGGGACTATGGCTACACCTTC. Its protein is CASSQLQGWDYGYTF.